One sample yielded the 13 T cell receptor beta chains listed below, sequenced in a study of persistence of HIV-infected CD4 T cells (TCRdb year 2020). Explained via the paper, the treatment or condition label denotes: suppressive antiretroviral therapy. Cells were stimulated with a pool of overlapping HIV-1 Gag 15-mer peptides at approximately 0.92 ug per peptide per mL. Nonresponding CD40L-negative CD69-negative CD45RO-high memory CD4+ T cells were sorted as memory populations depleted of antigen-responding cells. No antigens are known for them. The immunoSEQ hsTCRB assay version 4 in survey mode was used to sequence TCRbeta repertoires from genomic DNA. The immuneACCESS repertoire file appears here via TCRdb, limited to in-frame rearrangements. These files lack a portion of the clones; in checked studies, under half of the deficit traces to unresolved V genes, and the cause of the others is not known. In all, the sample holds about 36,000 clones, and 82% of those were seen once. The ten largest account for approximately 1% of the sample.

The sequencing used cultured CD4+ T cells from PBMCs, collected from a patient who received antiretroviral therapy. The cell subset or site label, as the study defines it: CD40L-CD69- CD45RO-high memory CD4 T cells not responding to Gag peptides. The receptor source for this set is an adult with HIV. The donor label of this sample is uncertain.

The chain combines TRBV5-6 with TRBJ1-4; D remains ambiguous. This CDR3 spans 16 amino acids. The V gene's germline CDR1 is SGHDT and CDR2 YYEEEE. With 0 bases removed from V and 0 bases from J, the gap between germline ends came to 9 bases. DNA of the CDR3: TGTGCCAGCAGCTTGGTCGGTGACTCAACTAATGAAAAACTGTTTTTT. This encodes CASSLVGDSTNEKLFF.

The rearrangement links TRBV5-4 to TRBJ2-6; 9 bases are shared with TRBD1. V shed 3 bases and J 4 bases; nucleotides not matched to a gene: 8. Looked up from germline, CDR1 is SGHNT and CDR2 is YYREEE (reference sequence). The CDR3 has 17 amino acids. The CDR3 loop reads CASSWGQGAGGANVLTF. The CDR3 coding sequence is TGTGCCAGCAGCTGGGGACAGGGAGCGGGCGGGGCCAACGTCCTGACTTTC.

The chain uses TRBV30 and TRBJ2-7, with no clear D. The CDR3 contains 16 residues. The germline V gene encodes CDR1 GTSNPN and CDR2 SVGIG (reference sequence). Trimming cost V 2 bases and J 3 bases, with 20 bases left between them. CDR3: CAWSSTLGPRHYEQYF. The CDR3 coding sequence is TGTGCCTGGAGTTCGACACTGGGCCCCCGACACTACGAGCAGTACTTC.

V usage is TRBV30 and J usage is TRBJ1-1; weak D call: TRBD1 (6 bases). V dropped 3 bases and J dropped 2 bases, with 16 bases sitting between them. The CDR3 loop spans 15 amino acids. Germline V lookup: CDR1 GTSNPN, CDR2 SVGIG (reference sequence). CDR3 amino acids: CAWRAVGHANTEAFF. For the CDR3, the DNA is TGTGCCTGGAGGGCCGTGGGACATGCTAACACTGAAGCTTTCTTT.

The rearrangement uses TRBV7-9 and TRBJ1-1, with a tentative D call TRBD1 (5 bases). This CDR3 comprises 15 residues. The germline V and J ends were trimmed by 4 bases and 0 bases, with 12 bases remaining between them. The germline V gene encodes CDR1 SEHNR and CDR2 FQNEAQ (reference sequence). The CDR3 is CASSSPGFLNTEAFF. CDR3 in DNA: TGTGCCAGCAGCTCCCCAGGGTTTTTGAACACTGAAGCTTTCTTT. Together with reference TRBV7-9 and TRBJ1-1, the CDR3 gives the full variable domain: DTGVSQNPRHKITKRGQNVTFRCDPISEHNRLYWYRQTLGQGPEFLTYFQNEAQLEKSRLLSDRFSAERPKGSFSTLEIQRTEQGDSAMYLCASSSPGFLNTEAFFGQGTRLTVV.

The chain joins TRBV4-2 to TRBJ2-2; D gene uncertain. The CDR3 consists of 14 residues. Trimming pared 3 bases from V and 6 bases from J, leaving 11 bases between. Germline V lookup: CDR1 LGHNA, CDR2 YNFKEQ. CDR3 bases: TGTGCCAGCAGCCAGCTAGTTGGAGCCGGGGAGCTGTTTTTT. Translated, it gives CASSQLVGAGELFF.

The CDR3 DNA reads TGTGCCAGCAGCTTGGAAGCAGCCAACTATGGCTACACCTTC. This codes for CASSLEAANYGYTF. The rearrangement uses TRBV5-6 and TRBJ1-2; D gene unclear. V gave up 0 bases and J gave up 2 bases, with 8 bases separating them. Germline CDR1 SGHDT, CDR2 YYEEEE. This CDR3 comprises 14 residues.

The CDR3 loop is CASSGLAGVTGELFF. The CDR3 bases are TGCGCCAGCAGTGGATTAGCGGGGGTTACCGGGGAGCTGTTTTTT. V is TRBV10-2 and J is TRBJ2-2, with 9 bases lining up with TRBD2. CDR3 length: 15 amino acids. The germline gives CDR1 WSHSY, CDR2 SAAADI. J was trimmed by 5 bases and V by 4 bases; bases with no gene match: 5.

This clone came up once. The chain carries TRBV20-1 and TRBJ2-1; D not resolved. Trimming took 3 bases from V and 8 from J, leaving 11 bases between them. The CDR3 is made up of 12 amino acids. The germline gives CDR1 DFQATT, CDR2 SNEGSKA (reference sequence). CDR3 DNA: TGCAGTGCTAGTTCATTCAGCGATGAGCAGTTCTTC. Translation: CSASSFSDEQFF.

CDR3: CASSWRRGTGELFF. The CDR3 nucleotides read TGTGCCAGTAGTTGGCGGCGTGGCACCGGGGAGCTGTTTTTT. The chain links TRBV19 to TRBJ2-2; D remains unclear. Germline V lookup: CDR1 LNHDA, CDR2 SQIVND (reference sequence). V was clipped by 5 bases and J by 4 bases, with 11 bases between them. There are 14 residues in the CDR3.

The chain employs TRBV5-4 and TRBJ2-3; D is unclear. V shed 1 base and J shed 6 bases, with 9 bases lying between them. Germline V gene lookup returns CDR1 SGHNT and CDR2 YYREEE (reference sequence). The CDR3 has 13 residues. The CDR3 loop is CASSLPHRDTQYF. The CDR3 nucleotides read TGTGCCAGCAGCTTGCCCCACCGGGATACGCAGTATTTT.

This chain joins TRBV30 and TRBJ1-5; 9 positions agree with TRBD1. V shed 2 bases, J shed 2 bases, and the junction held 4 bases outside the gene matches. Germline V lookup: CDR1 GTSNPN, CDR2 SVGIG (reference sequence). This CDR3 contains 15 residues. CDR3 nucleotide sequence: TGTGCCTGGAGTTCGGGACAGGGACGCAATCAGCCCCAGCATTTT. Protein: CAWSSGQGRNQPQHF.

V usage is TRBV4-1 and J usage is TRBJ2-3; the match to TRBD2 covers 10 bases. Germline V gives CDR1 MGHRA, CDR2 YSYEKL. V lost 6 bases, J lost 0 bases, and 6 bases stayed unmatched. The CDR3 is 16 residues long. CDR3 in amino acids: CASSLSGGLSTDTQYF. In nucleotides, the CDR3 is TGCGCCAGCAGTCTTAGCGGGGGGCTGAGCACAGATACGCAGTATTTT.